This TCR beta chain is drawn from a study of OX40 agonist ivuxolimab in advanced cancers. Turning to the study itself: In three patients, partial responses were observed, one with hepatocellular carcinoma and two with cutaneous melanoma. Study results and caveats: Among T cells, CD8+ cells averaged more expanded clones than CD4+ cells.

Germline CDR1 and CDR2: SEHNR and FQNEAQ (reference sequence). The CDR3 totals 16 residues. V trimming: 5 bases; J trimming: 2 bases; junction bases outside the gene matches: 9. TCRdb's copy holds only in-frame clones and misses some; the assay was immunoSEQ multiplex PCR. The table shows fewer than 55,000 clones, with roughly nine tenths occurring only once. Turning to this clone: Its antigen is not known.

Samples of blood were obtained at baseline, on cycle 4 day 1, and on cycle 7 day 1. This clonotype originated in an adult with an advanced solid tumor such as melanoma, head and neck, liver or kidney cancer. V and J are TRBV7-9 and TRBJ2-1; 7 bases fit TRBD2. Sequencing was performed on CD4+ or CD8+ T cells sorted from blood, taken in a trial of the OX40 agonist ivuxolimab. The CDR3 DNA sequence: TGTGCCAGCAGCCCCGGAGCGGGGTCTACCTACAATGAGCAGTTCTTC. As protein: CASSPGAGSTYNEQFF.